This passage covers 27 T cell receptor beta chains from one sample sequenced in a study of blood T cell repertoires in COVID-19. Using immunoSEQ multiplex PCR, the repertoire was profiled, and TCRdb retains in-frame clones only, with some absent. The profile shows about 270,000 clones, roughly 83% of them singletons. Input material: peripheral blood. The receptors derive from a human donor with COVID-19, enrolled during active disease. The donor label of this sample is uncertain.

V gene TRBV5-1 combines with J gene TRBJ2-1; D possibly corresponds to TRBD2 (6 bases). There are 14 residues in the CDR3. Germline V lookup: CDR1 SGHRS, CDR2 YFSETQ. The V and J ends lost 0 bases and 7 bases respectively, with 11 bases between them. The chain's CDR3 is CASSLGTGVNEQFF. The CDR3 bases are TGCGCCAGCAGCTTGGGTACGGGGGTAAATGAGCAGTTCTTC.

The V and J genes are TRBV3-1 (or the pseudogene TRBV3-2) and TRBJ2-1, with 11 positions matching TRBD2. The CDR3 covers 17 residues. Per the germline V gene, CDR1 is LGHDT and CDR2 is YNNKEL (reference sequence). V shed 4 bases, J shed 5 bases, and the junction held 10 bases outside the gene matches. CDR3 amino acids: CASSRPKGLAGDNEQFF. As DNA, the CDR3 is TGTGCCAGCAGCCGACCAAAAGGACTAGCGGGCGACAATGAGCAGTTCTTC.

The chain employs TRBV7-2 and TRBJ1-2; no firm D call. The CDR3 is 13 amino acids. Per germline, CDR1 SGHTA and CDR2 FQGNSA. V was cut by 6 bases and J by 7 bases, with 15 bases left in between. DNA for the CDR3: TGTGCCAGCAGTTATACCCGGGAGGGTGGCTACACCTTC. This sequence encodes CASSYTREGGYTF.

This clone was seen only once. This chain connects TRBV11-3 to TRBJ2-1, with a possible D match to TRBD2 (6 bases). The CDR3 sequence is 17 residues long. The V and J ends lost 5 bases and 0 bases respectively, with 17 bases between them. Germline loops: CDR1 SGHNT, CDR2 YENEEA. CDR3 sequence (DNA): TGTGCCAGCAGCACAGTACGGGACTCGAACTCCTACAATGAGCAGTTCTTC. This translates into CASSTVRDSNSYNEQFF.

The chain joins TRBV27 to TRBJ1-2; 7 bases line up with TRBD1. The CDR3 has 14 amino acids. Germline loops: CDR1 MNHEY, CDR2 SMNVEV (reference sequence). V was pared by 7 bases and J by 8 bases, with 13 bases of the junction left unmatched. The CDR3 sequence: CASKTLGGAGGYTF. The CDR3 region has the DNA TGTGCCAGCAAGACCTTAGGGGGCGCAGGGGGCTACACCTTC.

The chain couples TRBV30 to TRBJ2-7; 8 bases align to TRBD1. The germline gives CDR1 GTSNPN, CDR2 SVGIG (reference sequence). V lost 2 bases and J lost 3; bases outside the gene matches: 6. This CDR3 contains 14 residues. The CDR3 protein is CAWSPDRASYEQYF. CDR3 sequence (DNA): TGTGCCTGGAGTCCGGACAGGGCGAGCTACGAGCAGTACTTC.

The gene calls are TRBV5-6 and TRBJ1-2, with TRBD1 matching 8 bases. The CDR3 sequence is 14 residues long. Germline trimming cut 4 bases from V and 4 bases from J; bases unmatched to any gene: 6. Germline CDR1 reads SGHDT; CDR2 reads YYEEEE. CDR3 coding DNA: TGTGCCAGCAGCCCAATACAGGGGGGCTATGGCTACACCTTC. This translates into CASSPIQGGYGYTF.

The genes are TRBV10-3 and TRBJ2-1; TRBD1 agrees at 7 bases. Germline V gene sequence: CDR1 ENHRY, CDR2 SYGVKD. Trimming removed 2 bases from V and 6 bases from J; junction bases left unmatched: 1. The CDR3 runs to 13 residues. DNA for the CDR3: TGTGCCATCAGTGAGACAGGGGCCAATGAGCAGTTCTTC. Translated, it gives CAISETGANEQFF.

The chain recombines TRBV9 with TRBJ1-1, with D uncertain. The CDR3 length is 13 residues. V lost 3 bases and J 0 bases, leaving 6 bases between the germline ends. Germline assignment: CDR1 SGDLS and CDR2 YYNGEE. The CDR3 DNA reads TGTGCCAGCAGCGGGGCAATGAACACTGAAGCTTTCTTT. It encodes CASSGAMNTEAFF.

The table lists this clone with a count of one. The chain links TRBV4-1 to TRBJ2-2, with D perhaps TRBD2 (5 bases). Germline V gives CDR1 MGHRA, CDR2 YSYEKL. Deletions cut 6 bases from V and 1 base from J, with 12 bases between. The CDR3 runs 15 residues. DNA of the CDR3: TGCGCCAGCAGTCAAAGAGAGGGGAACACCGGGGAGCTGTTTTTT. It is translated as CASSQREGNTGELFF.

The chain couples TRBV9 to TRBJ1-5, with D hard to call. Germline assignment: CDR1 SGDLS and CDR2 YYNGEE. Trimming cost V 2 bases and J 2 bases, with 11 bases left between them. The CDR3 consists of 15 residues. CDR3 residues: CASSVSGSGNQPQHF. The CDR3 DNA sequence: TGTGCCAGCAGCGTGTCGGGGAGTGGCAATCAGCCCCAGCATTTT. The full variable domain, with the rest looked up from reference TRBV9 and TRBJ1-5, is DSGVTQTPKHLITATGQRVTLRCSPRSGDLSVYWYQQSLDQGLQFLIQYYNGEERAKGNILERFSAQQFPDLHSELNLSSLELGDSALYFCASSVSGSGNQPQHFGDGTRLSIL.

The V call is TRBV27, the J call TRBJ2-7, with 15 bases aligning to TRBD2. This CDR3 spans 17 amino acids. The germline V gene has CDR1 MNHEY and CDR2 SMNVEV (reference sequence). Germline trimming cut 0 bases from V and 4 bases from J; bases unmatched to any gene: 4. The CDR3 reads CASSLSRGLAGGYEQYF. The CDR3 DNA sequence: TGTGCCAGCAGTTTATCGAGGGGACTAGCGGGAGGTTACGAGCAGTACTTC.

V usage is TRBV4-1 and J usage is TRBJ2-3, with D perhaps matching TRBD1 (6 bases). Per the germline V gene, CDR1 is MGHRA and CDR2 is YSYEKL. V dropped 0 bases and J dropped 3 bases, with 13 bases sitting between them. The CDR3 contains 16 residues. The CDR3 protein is CASSQDRGIRTDTQYF. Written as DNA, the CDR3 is TGCGCCAGCAGCCAAGATAGGGGGATCCGGACAGATACGCAGTATTTT.

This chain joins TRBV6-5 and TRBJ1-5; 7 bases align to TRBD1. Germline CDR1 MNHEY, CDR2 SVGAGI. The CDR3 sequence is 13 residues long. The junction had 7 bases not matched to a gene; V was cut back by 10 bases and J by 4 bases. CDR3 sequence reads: CATARGPNQPQHF. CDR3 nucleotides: TGTGCCACCGCAAGGGGGCCTAATCAGCCCCAGCATTTT.

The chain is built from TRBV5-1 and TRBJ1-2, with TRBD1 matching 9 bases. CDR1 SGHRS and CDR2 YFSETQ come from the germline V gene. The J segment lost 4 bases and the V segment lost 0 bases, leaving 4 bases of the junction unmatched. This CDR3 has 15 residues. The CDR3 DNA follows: TGCGCCAGCAGCTTGGGGGACAGGGAAGGCTATGGCTACACCTTC. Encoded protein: CASSLGDREGYGYTF. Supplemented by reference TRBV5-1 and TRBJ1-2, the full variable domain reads KAGVTQTPRYLIKTRGQQVTLSCSPISGHRSVSWYQQTPGQGLQFLFEYFSETQRNKGNFPGRFSGRQFSNSRSEMNVSTLELGDSALYLCASSLGDREGYGYTFGSGTRLTVV.

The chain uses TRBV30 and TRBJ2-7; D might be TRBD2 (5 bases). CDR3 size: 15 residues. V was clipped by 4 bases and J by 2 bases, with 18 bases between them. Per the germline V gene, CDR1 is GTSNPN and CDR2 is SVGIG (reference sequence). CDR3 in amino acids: CAWNPNLGVPYEQYF. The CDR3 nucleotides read TGTGCCTGGAACCCGAACTTGGGAGTCCCCTACGAGCAGTACTTC.

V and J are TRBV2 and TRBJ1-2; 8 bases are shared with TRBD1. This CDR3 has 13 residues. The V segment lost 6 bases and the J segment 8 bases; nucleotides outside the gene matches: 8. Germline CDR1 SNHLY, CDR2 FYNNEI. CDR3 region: CASSQTGAGGYTF. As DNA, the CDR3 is TGTGCCAGCAGCCAGACAGGGGCGGGCGGCTACACCTTC.

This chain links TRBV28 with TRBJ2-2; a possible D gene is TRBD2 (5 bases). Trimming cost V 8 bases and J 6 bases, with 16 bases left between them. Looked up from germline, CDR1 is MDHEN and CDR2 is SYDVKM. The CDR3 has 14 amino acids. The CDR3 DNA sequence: TGTGCCAGCCTTTGGTCGAGGGCGGCCGGGGAGCTGTTTTTT. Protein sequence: CASLWSRAAGELFF.

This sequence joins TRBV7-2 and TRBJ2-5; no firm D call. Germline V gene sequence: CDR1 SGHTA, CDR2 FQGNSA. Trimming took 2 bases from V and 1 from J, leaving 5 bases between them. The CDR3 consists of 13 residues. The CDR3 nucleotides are TGTGCCAGCAGCTTATCAGGCCAAGAGACCCAGTACTTC. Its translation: CASSLSGQETQYF.

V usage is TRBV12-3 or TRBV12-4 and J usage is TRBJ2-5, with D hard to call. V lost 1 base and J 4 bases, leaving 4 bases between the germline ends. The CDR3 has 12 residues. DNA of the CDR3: TGTGCCAGCAGTTTAGGGCCAGAGACCCAGTACTTC. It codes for CASSLGPETQYF.

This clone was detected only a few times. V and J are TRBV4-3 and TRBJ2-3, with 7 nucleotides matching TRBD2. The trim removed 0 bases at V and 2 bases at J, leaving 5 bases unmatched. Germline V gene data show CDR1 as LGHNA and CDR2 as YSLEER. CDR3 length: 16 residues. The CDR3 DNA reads TGCGCCAGCAGCCAAGAGGGCGGGAGCCCCACAGATACGCAGTATTTT. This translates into CASSQEGGSPTDTQYF.

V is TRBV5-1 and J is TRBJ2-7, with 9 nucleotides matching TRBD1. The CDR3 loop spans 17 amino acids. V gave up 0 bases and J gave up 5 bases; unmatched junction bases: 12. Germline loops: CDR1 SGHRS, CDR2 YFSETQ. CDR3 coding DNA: TGCGCCAGCAGCTTGGCGGTAACCGGGACAGGGAACCACGAGCAGTACTTC. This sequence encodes CASSLAVTGTGNHEQYF. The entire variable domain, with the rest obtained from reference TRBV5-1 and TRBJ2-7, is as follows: KAGVTQTPRYLIKTRGQQVTLSCSPISGHRSVSWYQQTPGQGLQFLFEYFSETQRNKGNFPGRFSGRQFSNSRSEMNVSTLELGDSALYLCASSLAVTGTGNHEQYFGPGTRLTVT.

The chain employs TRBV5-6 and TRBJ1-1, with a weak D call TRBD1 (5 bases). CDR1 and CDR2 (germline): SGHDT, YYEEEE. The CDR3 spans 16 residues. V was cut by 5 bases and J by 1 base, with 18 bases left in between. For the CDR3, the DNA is TGTGCCAGCAGTCTTGGGTTCAGCAGGGCGAACACTGAAGCTTTCTTT. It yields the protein CASSLGFSRANTEAFF.

CDR3 sequence: CASSPSGTGTYEQYF. The DNA of the CDR3 is TGCGCCAGCAGTCCCTCCGGGACAGGTACCTACGAGCAGTACTTC. The chain uses TRBV5-1 and TRBJ2-7, with 8 bases matching TRBD1. This CDR3 is built from 15 residues. Germline V CDR1 and CDR2: SGHRS, YFSETQ. V trimming: 5 bases; J trimming: 2 bases; junction bases outside the gene matches: 9.

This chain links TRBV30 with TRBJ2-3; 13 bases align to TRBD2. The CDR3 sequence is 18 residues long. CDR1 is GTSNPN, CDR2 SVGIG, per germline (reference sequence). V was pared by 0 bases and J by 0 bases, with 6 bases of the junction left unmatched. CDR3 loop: CAWSVLAGGATSTDTQYF. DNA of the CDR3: TGTGCCTGGAGTGTACTAGCGGGAGGGGCGACAAGCACAGATACGCAGTATTTT.

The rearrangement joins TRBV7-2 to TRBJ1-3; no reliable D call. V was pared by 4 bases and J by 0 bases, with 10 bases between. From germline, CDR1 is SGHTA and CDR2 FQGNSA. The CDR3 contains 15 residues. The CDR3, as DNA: TGTGCCAGCAGCTCCCGACAAAACTCTGGAAACACCATATATTTT. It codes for CASSSRQNSGNTIYF.

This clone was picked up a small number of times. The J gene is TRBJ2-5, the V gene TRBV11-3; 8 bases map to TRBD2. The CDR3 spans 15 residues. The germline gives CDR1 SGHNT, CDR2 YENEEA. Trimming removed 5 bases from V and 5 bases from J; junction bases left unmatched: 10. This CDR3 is CASSADSGMGETQYF. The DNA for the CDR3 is TGTGCCAGCAGCGCCGATAGCGGGATGGGGGAGACCCAGTACTTC.